The 32 T cell receptor beta chains presented below share a single source sample, sequenced in a study of OX40 agonist ivuxolimab in advanced cancers. Generated by immunoSEQ multiplex PCR, the TCRdb table keeps only in-frame clones and is missing some. The sample consists of 15,000 to 20,000 clones, 70% to 90% of them appearing once. The source material was CD4+ or CD8+ T cells sorted from blood, sampled in a trial of the OX40 agonist ivuxolimab. These TCRs come from an adult with an advanced solid tumor such as melanoma, head and neck, liver or kidney cancer.

This clone was seen a handful of times. The V gene is TRBV27, the J gene TRBJ2-5; TRBD2 aligns across 10 bases. The J call is in doubt because the DNA end fits TRBJ2-7 better. The CDR3 is made up of 15 amino acids. Germline V lookup: CDR1 MNHEY, CDR2 SMNVEV (reference sequence). The CDR3 here is CASSLGAGGINEQYF. DNA for the CDR3: TGTGCCAGCAGTTTAGGAGCGGGAGGGATCAACGAGCAGTACTTC.

The rearrangement joins TRBV27 to TRBJ2-7, with a weak D call TRBD2 (7 bases). In germline, CDR1 is MNHEY, CDR2 SMNVEV (reference sequence). The V end lost 3 bases, the J end lost 3 bases, and 12 bases lay between the germline ends. The CDR3 runs 14 residues. The CDR3 spells CASSFGGPGYEQYF. The CDR3 DNA reads TGTGCCAGCAGTTTCGGGGGGCCGGGCTACGAGCAGTACTTC.

The chain has TRBV4-1 and TRBJ2-1; D perhaps matches TRBD1 (5 bases). The CDR3 is made up of 15 amino acids. CDR1 and CDR2 from the germline V gene are MGHRA and YSYEKL. V was shortened by 2 bases and J by 5 bases, with 13 bases between the two germline ends. The chain's CDR3 is CASSQPRVRDNEQFF. As DNA, the CDR3 is TGCGCCAGCAGCCAACCTAGGGTCAGGGACAATGAGCAGTTCTTC.

The rearrangement joins TRBV27 to TRBJ1-1; D is unclear. Germline V gives CDR1 MNHEY, CDR2 SMNVEV (reference sequence). The CDR3 is made up of 12 amino acids. Trimming took off 3 bases at V and 1 base at J, with 3 bases between the two ends. The CDR3 loop is CASSLGNTEAFF. The CDR3 region has the DNA TGTGCCAGCAGTTTGGGGAACACTGAAGCTTTCTTT.

The chain recombines TRBV4-1 with TRBJ1-1, with 8 bases that match TRBD1. Germline values: CDR1 MGHRA, CDR2 YSYEKL. The CDR3 is made up of 15 amino acids. J was trimmed by 5 bases and V by 4 bases; bases with no gene match: 9. The CDR3 coding sequence is TGCGCCAGCAGCCCAGAAACGGGACAGGCGACTGAAGCTTTCTTT. It encodes CASSPETGQATEAFF.

The V gene is TRBV4-1, the J gene TRBJ1-2; TRBD1 matches at 8 bases. Losses at the gene ends were 5 bases for V and 4 bases for J; bases not matched to a gene: 6. CDR1 and CDR2 from the germline V gene are MGHRA and YSYEKL. The length of the CDR3 is 14 residues. The CDR3 sequence is CASSRAGGSYGYTF. CDR3 coding DNA: TGCGCCAGCAGCAGGGCAGGGGGCAGCTATGGCTACACCTTC.

Here the CDR3 reads CATSRDLGSGNTIYF. The CDR3 coding sequence is TGTGCCACCAGCAGAGATTTGGGATCTGGAAACACCATATATTTT. V and J are TRBV15 and TRBJ1-3; D ambiguous. The V end lost 0 bases, the J end lost 1 base, and 7 bases lay between the germline ends. CDR3 length equals 15 residues. CDR1 LNHNV and CDR2 YYDKDF come from the germline V gene (reference sequence).

The CDR3 sequence is CASSLIALPLASEAFF. The CDR3 DNA follows: TGTGCCAGCAGCTTGATTGCTCTCCCACTCGCCAGCGAAGCTTTCTTT. This chain links TRBV5-4 with TRBJ1-1, with D hard to call. With 1 base removed from V and 8 bases from J, the gap between germline ends came to 21 bases. CDR3 length equals 16 residues. The germline CDR1 and CDR2 sequences are SGHNT and YYREEE (reference sequence). Combining the CDR3 with reference TRBV5-4 and TRBJ1-1 gives the whole variable domain ETGVTQSPTHLIKTRGQQVTLRCSSQSGHNTVSWYQQALGQGPQFIFQYYREEENGRGNFPPRFSGLQFPNYSSELNVNALELDDSALYLCASSLIALPLASEAFFGQGTRLTVV.

J is TRBJ2-1 and V is TRBV12-5, with TRBD2 identical over 7 bases. The CDR3 has 13 amino acids. From germline, CDR1 is LGHNT and CDR2 FRNRAP. V was clipped by 2 bases and J by 10 bases; unmatched bases: 5. The CDR3 loop is CASGLSGKDEQFF. As DNA, the CDR3 is TGTGCTAGTGGTTTGAGCGGGAAGGACGAGCAGTTCTTC.

V usage is TRBV7-9 and J usage is TRBJ2-1; TRBD2 matches at 7 bases. After removal of 2 bases from V and 4 bases from J, the junction contained 5 bases not matched to a gene. The CDR3 is made up of 15 amino acids. Germline loops: CDR1 SEHNR, CDR2 FQNEAQ (reference sequence). The CDR3 here is CASSLSLAVYNEQFF. The CDR3 bases are TGTGCCAGCAGCTTAAGTCTAGCGGTTTACAATGAGCAGTTCTTC.

The rearrangement uses TRBV11-3 and TRBJ2-3; possibly TRBD2 for D (6 bases). The CDR3 runs 16 residues. The germline V and J ends were trimmed by 5 bases and 2 bases, with 17 bases remaining between them. Germline values: CDR1 SGHNT, CDR2 YENEEA. CDR3 loop: CASSHRDSGITDTQYF. Written as DNA, the CDR3 is TGTGCCAGCAGCCACCGGGACTCTGGGATCACAGATACGCAGTATTTT.

This chain uses TRBV19 with TRBJ2-1, with D possibly TRBD2 on 6 matching bases. V was trimmed by 3 bases and J by 3 bases, leaving 12 bases between them. Germline CDR1 reads LNHDA; CDR2 reads SQIVND (reference sequence). The CDR3 runs 15 residues. The CDR3 is CASSIVAVGYNEQFF. The DNA for the CDR3 is TGTGCCAGTAGTATCGTAGCGGTAGGCTACAATGAGCAGTTCTTC.

The chain uses TRBV4-1 and TRBJ1-5; the D is unclear. Germline V gene data show CDR1 as MGHRA and CDR2 as YSYEKL. This CDR3 spans 14 amino acids. Trimming cost V 1 base and J 5 bases, with 9 bases left between them. The CDR3 region has the DNA TGCGCCAGCAGCCAAGTCTCGAATGATCAGCCCCAGCATTTT. As protein: CASSQVSNDQPQHF.

This chain uses TRBV6-1 with TRBJ1-5, with TRBD1 as a possible D gene (6 bases). V lost 10 bases to trimming and J lost 9 bases, with 13 bases between them. The CDR3 is 11 amino acids. Germline CDR1 MNHNS, CDR2 SASEGT. CDR3 in amino acids: CATGGRAPQHF. CDR3 nucleotides: TGTGCCACCGGGGGGCGGGCGCCCCAGCATTTT.

The chain links TRBV27 to TRBJ2-1; D call uncertain. Germline CDR1 MNHEY, CDR2 SMNVEV (reference sequence). The CDR3 consists of 13 residues. With 2 bases removed from V and 2 bases from J, the gap between germline ends came to 4 bases. This chain's CDR3 is CASSLITYNEQFF. CDR3 in DNA: TGTGCCAGCAGTTTAATCACCTACAATGAGCAGTTCTTC.

J is TRBJ1-2 and V is TRBV30; 9 nucleotides align to TRBD1. The CDR3 has 13 residues. Germline assignment: CDR1 GTSNPN and CDR2 SVGIG (reference sequence). The trim removed 8 bases at V and 3 bases at J, leaving 7 bases unmatched. In DNA, the CDR3 is TGTGCCGGTCACAGGGGGCTGGACTATGGCTACACCTTC. It translates to CAGHRGLDYGYTF. Looking up the rest from reference TRBV30 and TRBJ1-2 gives the full variable domain: SQTIHQWPATLVQPVGSPLSLECTVEGTSNPNLYWYRQAAGRGLQLLFYSVGIGQISSEVPQNLSASRPQDRQFILSSKKLLLSDSGFYLCAGHRGLDYGYTFGSGTRLTVV.

This sequence joins TRBV6-6 and TRBJ2-1; D is uncertain. This CDR3 spans 16 amino acids. CDR1 is MNHNY and CDR2 is SVGAGI in the germline V gene (reference sequence). V lost 6 bases and J 0 bases, leaving 15 bases between the germline ends. The CDR3 protein is CASSLVGWGSYNEQFF. The DNA of the CDR3 is TGTGCCAGCAGCCTCGTCGGCTGGGGCTCCTACAATGAGCAGTTCTTC.

The chain combines TRBV5-6 with TRBJ2-4; weak D call: TRBD2 (5 bases). This CDR3 has 13 amino acids. Germline V gene sequence: CDR1 SGHDT, CDR2 YYEEEE. Trimming stripped 2 bases from V and 5 bases from J, with 8 bases between. The CDR3 sequence: CASSFGGQNIQYF. The CDR3 DNA follows: TGTGCCAGCAGCTTTGGCGGGCAAAACATTCAGTACTTC.

The chain recombines TRBV7-6 with TRBJ2-3; a weak D match, TRBD1 (6 bases). The CDR3 spans 13 residues. Germline CDR1 is SGHVS and CDR2 is FNYEAQ. V was clipped by 4 bases and J by 4 bases, with 9 bases between them. The CDR3 region has the DNA TGTGCCAGCAGCTACAACAGGGCAGATACGCAGTATTTT. Translated, it gives CASSYNRADTQYF.

The chain has TRBV12-5 and TRBJ1-2; tentative D call: TRBD1 (5 bases). Trimming pared 3 bases from V and 0 bases from J, leaving 20 bases between. The CDR3 sequence is 18 residues long. The germline V gene encodes CDR1 LGHNT and CDR2 FRNRAP. The CDR3 nucleotides are TGTGCTAGTGGTTTTAGTATCCCACAGGCGGTTACTAACTATGGCTACACCTTC. Protein sequence: CASGFSIPQAVTNYGYTF.

In its sample, this clone was seen a few times. The J gene is TRBJ2-3, the V gene TRBV2; perhaps TRBD2 as D (5 bases). Trimming stripped 10 bases from V and 3 bases from J, with 17 bases between. CDR3 size: 14 residues. Per the germline V gene, CDR1 is SNHLY and CDR2 is FYNNEI. CDR3 nucleotides: TGTGCCAAAAACGGGCCTAGAGGGACAGATACGCAGTATTTT. Translation gives CAKNGPRGTDTQYF.

This clone was counted only a few times. The chain has TRBV27 and TRBJ1-5; the D is unclear. The germline V and J ends were trimmed by 2 bases and 4 bases, with 9 bases remaining between them. Looked up from germline, CDR1 is MNHEY and CDR2 is SMNVEV (reference sequence). The CDR3 has 14 amino acids. CDR3: CASSLISPNQPQHF. The CDR3 DNA is TGTGCCAGCAGTTTAATTAGTCCAAATCAGCCCCAGCATTTT.

The gene calls are TRBV10-3 and TRBJ2-2, with TRBD1 matching over 7 bases. The CDR3 runs 13 residues. Germline CDR1 is ENHRY and CDR2 is SYGVKD. V gave up 11 bases and J gave up 2 bases; unmatched junction bases: 5. CDR3 nucleotide sequence: TGTGCCGCCCGACAGGGCAACACCGGGGAGCTGTTTTTT. This codes for CAARQGNTGELFF.

This clone was observed a single time. The DNA for the CDR3 is TGTGCCAGCAGTTTAATTAGCGGGAGTCTCGACGAGCAGTACTTC. Translated: CASSLISGSLDEQYF. The V and J genes are TRBV28 and TRBJ2-7; TRBD2 aligns across 9 bases. Germline loops: CDR1 MDHEN, CDR2 SYDVKM. This CDR3 region has 15 residues. J gave up 5 bases and V 2 bases, and 7 bases lay outside the gene matches. The complete variable domain, with remaining parts taken from reference TRBV28 and TRBJ2-7, reads DVKVTQSSRYLVKRTGEKVFLECVQDMDHENMFWYRQDPGLGLRLIYFSYDVKMKEKGDIPEGYSVSREKKERFSLILESASTNQTSMYLCASSLISGSLDEQYFGPGTRLTVT.

This chain uses TRBV5-5 with TRBJ2-7; TRBD1 matches 7 bases. The CDR3 totals 13 residues. The germline gives CDR1 SGHKS, CDR2 YYEKEE (reference sequence). Losses at the gene ends were 6 bases for V and 3 bases for J; bases not matched to a gene: 6. DNA for the CDR3: TGTGCCAGCACCCGGGACAGTGACTACGAGCAGTACTTC. Amino acid sequence: CASTRDSDYEQYF.

The chain has TRBV7-9 and TRBJ2-7; D may correspond to TRBD1 or TRBD2 (6 bases each). Germline V gene data show CDR1 as SEHNR and CDR2 as FQNEAQ (reference sequence). V was clipped by 0 bases and J by 2 bases, with 23 bases between them. This CDR3 has 19 amino acids. The chain's CDR3 is CASSLAGAGGGTPAYEQYF. The CDR3 nucleotides are TGTGCCAGCAGCTTAGCGGGGGCGGGTGGAGGGACTCCAGCCTACGAGCAGTACTTC. Supplemented by reference TRBV7-9 and TRBJ2-7, the full variable domain reads DTGVSQNPRHKITKRGQNVTFRCDPISEHNRLYWYRQTLGQGPEFLTYFQNEAQLEKSRLLSDRFSAERPKGSFSTLEIQRTEQGDSAMYLCASSLAGAGGGTPAYEQYFGPGTRLTVT.

This chain joins TRBV6-4 and TRBJ2-3; D remains unclear. Germline lookup yields CDR1 MRHNA and CDR2 SNTAGT. The CDR3 loop spans 13 amino acids. Trimming took off 8 bases at V and 2 bases at J, with 11 bases between the two ends. The CDR3 loop is CASSERSTDTQYF. The CDR3 DNA reads TGTGCCAGCTCGGAGCGTTCCACAGATACGCAGTATTTT.

This chain's CDR3 is CASSVAVGNEQYF. Here the CDR3 DNA reads TGTGCCAGCAGCGTAGCTGTGGGGAACGAGCAGTACTTC. V is TRBV9 and J is TRBJ2-7; D gene ambiguous. The CDR3 length is 13 residues. Trimming shortened V by 0 bases and J by 5 bases, and 9 bases separated the two germline ends. Germline loops: CDR1 SGDLS, CDR2 YYNGEE.

The V call is TRBV5-7, the J call TRBJ1-1; D call uncertain. TRBV5-7 is filed as an ORF, its function uncertain. Trimming pared 3 bases from V and 4 bases from J, leaving 22 bases between. The CDR3 length is 17 residues. DNA of the CDR3: TGTGCCAGCAGCTCTTTAACCCACTCAACTCTGAGCACTGAAGCTTTCTTT. It translates to CASSSLTHSTLSTEAFF.

V usage is TRBV28 and J usage is TRBJ2-5; 7 positions agree with TRBD1. Germline assignment: CDR1 MDHEN and CDR2 SYDVKM. Germline trimming cut 3 bases from V and 1 base from J; bases unmatched to any gene: 5. The CDR3 sequence is 15 residues long. CDR3 DNA sequence: TGTGCCAGCAGTTTTGACAGGGACCTCCAAGAGACCCAGTACTTC. It is translated as CASSFDRDLQETQYF.

V usage is TRBV28 and J usage is TRBJ1-1, with TRBD1 identical over 8 bases. The CDR3 covers 14 residues. Germline assignment: CDR1 MDHEN and CDR2 SYDVKM. V lost 10 bases and J lost 1; bases outside the gene matches: 8. This CDR3 is CATKIQGGNTEAFF. The DNA for the CDR3 is TGTGCCACCAAGATACAGGGGGGGAACACTGAAGCTTTCTTT.

The chain employs TRBV9 and TRBJ2-3, with 9 bases lining up with TRBD1. Trimming took 3 bases from V and 3 from J; bases not matched to a gene: 8. Germline V lookup: CDR1 SGDLS, CDR2 YYNGEE. This CDR3 region has 16 residues. The CDR3 sequence: CASSAFGGQGTDTQYF. The DNA for the CDR3 is TGTGCCAGCAGCGCGTTTGGGGGACAGGGTACAGATACGCAGTATTTT.